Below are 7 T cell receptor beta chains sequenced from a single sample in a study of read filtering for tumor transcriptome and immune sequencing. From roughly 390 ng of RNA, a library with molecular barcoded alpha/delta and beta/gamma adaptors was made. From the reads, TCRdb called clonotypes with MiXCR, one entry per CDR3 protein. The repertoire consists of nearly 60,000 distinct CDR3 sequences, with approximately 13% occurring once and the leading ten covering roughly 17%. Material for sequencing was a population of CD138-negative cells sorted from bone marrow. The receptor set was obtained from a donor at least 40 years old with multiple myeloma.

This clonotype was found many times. CDR3 sequence: CASSDPGQGHINQPQHF. The CDR3 nucleotides are TGTGCCAGCAGTGATCCGGGACAGGGTCACATCAATCAGCCCCAGCATTTT. V gene TRBV6-1 combines with J gene TRBJ1-5; TRBD1 aligns across 9 bases. V shed 3 bases, J shed 3 bases, and the junction held 9 bases outside the gene matches. The germline gives CDR1 MNHNS, CDR2 SASEGT. This CDR3 is built from 17 residues.

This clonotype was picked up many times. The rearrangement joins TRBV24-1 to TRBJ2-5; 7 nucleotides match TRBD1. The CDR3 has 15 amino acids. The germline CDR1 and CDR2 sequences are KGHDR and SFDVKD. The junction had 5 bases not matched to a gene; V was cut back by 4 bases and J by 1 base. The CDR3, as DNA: TGTGCCACCAGTGACCGAGGGACAGCCCAAGAGACCCAGTACTTC. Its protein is CATSDRGTAQETQYF.

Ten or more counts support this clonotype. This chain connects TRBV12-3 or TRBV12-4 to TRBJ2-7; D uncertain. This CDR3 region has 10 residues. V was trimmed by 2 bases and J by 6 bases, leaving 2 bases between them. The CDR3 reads CASSLSEQYF. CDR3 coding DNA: TGTGCCAGCAGTTTAAGCGAGCAGTACTTC.

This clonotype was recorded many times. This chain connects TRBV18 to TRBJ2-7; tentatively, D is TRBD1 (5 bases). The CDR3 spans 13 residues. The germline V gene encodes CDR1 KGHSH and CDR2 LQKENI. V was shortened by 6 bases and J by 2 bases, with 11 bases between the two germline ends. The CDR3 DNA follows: TGTGCCAGCTCGTCAGGGATTACCTACGAGCAGTACTTC. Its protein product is CASSSGITYEQYF. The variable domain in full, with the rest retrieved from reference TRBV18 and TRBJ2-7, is NAGVMQNPRHLVRRRGQEARLRCSPMKGHSHVYWYRQLPEEGLKFMVYLQKENIIDESGMPKERFSAEFPKEGPSILRIQQVVRGDSAAYFCASSSGITYEQYFGPGTRLTVT.

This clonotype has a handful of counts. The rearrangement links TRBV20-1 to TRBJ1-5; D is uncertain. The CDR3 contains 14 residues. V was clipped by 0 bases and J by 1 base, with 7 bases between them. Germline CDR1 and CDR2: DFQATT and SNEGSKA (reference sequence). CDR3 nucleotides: TGCAGTGCTAGAGATTCGGCCAGCAATCAGCCCCAGCATTTT. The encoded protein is CSARDSASNQPQHF.

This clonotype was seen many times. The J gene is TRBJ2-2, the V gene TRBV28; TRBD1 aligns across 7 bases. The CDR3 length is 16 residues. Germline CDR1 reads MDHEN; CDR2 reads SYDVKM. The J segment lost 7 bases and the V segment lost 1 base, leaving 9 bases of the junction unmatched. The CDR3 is CASSLSLTGNDGELFF. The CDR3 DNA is TGTGCCAGCAGTTTATCCTTGACAGGGAATGACGGGGAGCTGTTTTTT.

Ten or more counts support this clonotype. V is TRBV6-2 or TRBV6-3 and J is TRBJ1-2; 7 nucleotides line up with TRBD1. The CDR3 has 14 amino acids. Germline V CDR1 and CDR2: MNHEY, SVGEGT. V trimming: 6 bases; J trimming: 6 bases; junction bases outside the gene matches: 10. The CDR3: CASRRTGGSDGYTF. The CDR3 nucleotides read TGTGCCAGCAGGAGGACAGGCGGTTCTGATGGCTACACCTTC.